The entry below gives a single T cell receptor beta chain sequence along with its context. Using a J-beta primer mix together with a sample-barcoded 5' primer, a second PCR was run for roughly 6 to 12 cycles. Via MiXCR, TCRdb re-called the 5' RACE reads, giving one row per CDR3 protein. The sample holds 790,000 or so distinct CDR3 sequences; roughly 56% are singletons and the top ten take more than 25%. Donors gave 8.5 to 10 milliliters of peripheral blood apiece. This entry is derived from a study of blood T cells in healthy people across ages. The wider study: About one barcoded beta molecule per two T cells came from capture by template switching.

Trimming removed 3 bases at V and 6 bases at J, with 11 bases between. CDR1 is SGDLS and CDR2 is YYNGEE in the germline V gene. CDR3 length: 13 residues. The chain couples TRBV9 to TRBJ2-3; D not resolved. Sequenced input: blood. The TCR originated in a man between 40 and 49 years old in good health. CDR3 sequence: CASSGVTTDTQYF. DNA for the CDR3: TGTGCCAGCAGCGGGGTTACGACGGATACGCAGTATTTT.